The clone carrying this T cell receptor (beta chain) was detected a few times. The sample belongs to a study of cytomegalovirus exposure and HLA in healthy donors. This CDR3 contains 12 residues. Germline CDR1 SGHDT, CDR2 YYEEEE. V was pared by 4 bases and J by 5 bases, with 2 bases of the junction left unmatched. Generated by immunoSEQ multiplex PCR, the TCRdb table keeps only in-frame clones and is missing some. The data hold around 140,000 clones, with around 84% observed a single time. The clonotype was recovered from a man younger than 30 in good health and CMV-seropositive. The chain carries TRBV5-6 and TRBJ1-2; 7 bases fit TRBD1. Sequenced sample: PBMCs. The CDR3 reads CASSPGQYGYTF. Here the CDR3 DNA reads TGTGCCAGCAGCCCGGGACAGTATGGCTACACCTTC.